Listed below are T cell receptor beta chains from one sample, sequenced in a study of cytomegalovirus exposure and HLA in healthy donors. The table came from immunoSEQ multiplex PCR; TCRdb's copy has only in-frame clones and leaves some out. Of around 150,000 clones in the sample, approximately 70% were seen once. Sequencing was carried out using PBMCs. These receptors all come from a man aged 18-30 years in good health and CMV-seropositive. The CDR3 runs from the conserved cysteine through the conserved F or W. A D gene is named only where the DNA matches it firmly.

V: TRBV11-3
D: TRBD2
J: TRBJ2-3
CDR3: CASSLGEPGLAGHSTDTQYF

V: TRBV27
D: TRBD1
J: TRBJ2-1
CDR3: CASSLGQGHYNEQFF

V: TRBV5-4
D: TRBD1
J: TRBJ1-1
CDR3: CASSSKTGVNTEAFF

V: TRBV11-3
D: TRBD2
J: TRBJ2-2
CDR3: CASSLESGKNTGELFF

V: TRBV6-5
D: .
J: TRBJ1-4
CDR3: CASSWRGGEKLFF

V: TRBV30
D: TRBD1
J: TRBJ1-1
CDR3: CAWSMYRTGGEVGRAEAFF

V: TRBV29-1
D: .
J: TRBJ2-5
CDR3: CSGELQAQETQYF

V: TRBV7-8
D: TRBD1
J: TRBJ1-3
CDR3: CASSLKGAQVSGNTIYF

V: TRBV5-1
D: TRBD2
J: TRBJ2-1
CDR3: CASSSLAGGPDVAEQFF

V: TRBV28
D: TRBD1
J: TRBJ1-5
CDR3: CASSLSNRGHQPQHF

V: TRBV10-1
D: .
J: TRBJ2-2
CDR3: CASSESYRAGELFF

V: TRBV12-5
D: .
J: TRBJ1-4
CDR3: CASGFWVGHQIATNEKLFF

V: TRBV7-9
D: .
J: TRBJ2-1
CDR3: CAGSGSGNNEQFF

V: TRBV6-5
D: TRBD2
J: TRBJ2-3
CDR3: CASSPEAGADTQYF

V: TRBV7-3
D: TRBD1
J: TRBJ2-5
CDR3: CASSLSPAQGARETQYF

V: TRBV6-6
D: .
J: TRBJ1-5
CDR3: CASSYSIDPEGPQHF

V: TRBV7-9
D: .
J: TRBJ1-5
CDR3: CASSPWGDSNQPQHF

V: TRBV28
D: .
J: TRBJ1-2
CDR3: CASSLAQVYGYTF

V: TRBV10-3
D: TRBD1
J: TRBJ1-1
CDR3: CAISGTGGNTEAFF

V: TRBV30
D: .
J: TRBJ2-1
CDR3: CARLQGRNEQFF

V: TRBV9
D: .
J: TRBJ2-2
CDR3: CASSFRGEVGELFF

V: TRBV4-2
D: .
J: TRBJ1-3
CDR3: CASSQDWGGIFSEGNTIYF

V: TRBV5-8
D: .
J: TRBJ1-2
CDR3: CASSNPSQGRHGYTF

V: TRBV4-2
D: .
J: TRBJ2-6
CDR3: CASSLTTGSSGANVLTF

V: TRBV5-1
D: .
J: TRBJ2-7
CDR3: CASSLKGGYEQYF

V: TRBV6-5
D: .
J: TRBJ1-6
CDR3: CASCYTVAAPLHF

V: TRBV4-1
D: TRBD2
J: TRBJ2-1
CDR3: CASSQDPASGIVGDEQFF

V: TRBV2
D: TRBD2
J: TRBJ2-1
CDR3: CASRVAGGPYNEQFF

V: TRBV14
D: TRBD2
J: TRBJ2-1
CDR3: CASTRLSGGSYNEQFF

V: TRBV28
D: .
J: TRBJ1-2
CDR3: CASSSPGLYGYTF

V: TRBV14
D: .
J: TRBJ1-4
CDR3: CASSLWQASSEKLFF

V: TRBV4-2
D: .
J: TRBJ2-1
CDR3: CASSQDEVGEQFF

V: TRBV6-6
D: .
J: TRBJ1-2
CDR3: CASGADSGYGYTF

V: TRBV19
D: TRBD1
J: TRBJ1-1
CDR3: CASSKQGARTEAFF

V: TRBV19
D: TRBD1
J: TRBJ1-3
CDR3: CASSIKRGRFSGNTIYF

V: TRBV7-8
D: .
J: TRBJ2-1
CDR3: CASSFSTGQNEQFF

V: TRBV7-3
D: TRBD2
J: TRBJ2-1
CDR3: CASSSQAGLANEQFF

V: TRBV30
D: .
J: TRBJ1-5
CDR3: CAWSADRSGISNQPQHF

V: TRBV11-2
D: .
J: TRBJ1-1
CDR3: CASSLSQERGTEAFF

V: TRBV30
D: TRBD2
J: TRBJ2-1
CDR3: CAWSHHTSGSGNEQFF

V: TRBV28
D: .
J: TRBJ1-5
CDR3: CASSQGPDNQPQHF

V: TRBV21-1
D: .
J: TRBJ1-1
CDR3: CASSKAVSLNTEAFF

V: TRBV7-7
D: TRBD2
J: TRBJ2-3
CDR3: CAIGTSGGPSTDTQYF

V: TRBV25-1
D: TRBD1
J: TRBJ1-1
CDR3: CASSGGQGRLLNTEAFF

V: TRBV28
D: .
J: TRBJ1-5
CDR3: CASSITGNQPQHF

V: TRBV4-1
D: TRBD2
J: TRBJ2-1
CDR3: CASSLPRGASGRFRDEQFF

V: TRBV5-1
D: TRBD2
J: TRBJ2-3
CDR3: CASSATSGVPTDTQYF

V: TRBV5-1
D: .
J: TRBJ2-1
CDR3: CASSLERQAYNEQFF

V: TRBV6-5
D: .
J: TRBJ1-1
CDR3: CTSSSRDTEAFF